This T cell receptor beta chain was recorded in a study of blood T cells in healthy people across ages. Study observations and caveats: In long-lived donors, naive CD4+ cell counts and diversity exceeded those of aged donors.

Trimming removed 5 bases at V and 1 base at J, with 8 bases between. The CDR3 length is 14 residues. Germline V gives CDR1 LGHDT, CDR2 YNNKEL (reference sequence). Primers used in a second PCR of roughly 7 to 12 cycles were a sample-barcoded 5' primer and a J-beta primer mix. TCRdb processed the 5' RACE reads anew with MiXCR; each CDR3 protein has one entry. Of approximately 800,000 distinct CDR3 sequences listed, roughly 25% are singletons. This clonotype appeared a few times. Its antigen is as yet unknown. The data also belong to a second study, concerning T cells of mothers and their children. That report notes: Mothers yielded over 9 million CDR3 reads, children approximately 2.8 million each. Unrelated mother-child pairs always had slightly, but never significantly, lower normalized overlap than related pairs.

V and J are TRBV3-1 and TRBJ2-2, with no clear D. This sequence was found in a boy aged 5-17 years in good health. Source material: blood. CDR3 sequence: CASSSRQNTGELFF. For the CDR3, the DNA is TGTGCCAGCAGCTCCCGACAGAACACCGGGGAGCTGTTTTTT.